These 23 T cell receptor beta chains were all obtained from the same sample, sequenced in a study of T cells after yellow fever vaccination. TCRdb processed the 5' RACE reads anew with MiXCR; each CDR3 protein has one entry. The sample lists 250,000 to 400,000 distinct CDR3 sequences; about 4% were seen once. Sequencing was performed on PBMCs, taken 5 days after the yellow fever booster vaccination. These receptor sequences come from a man between 18 and 29 years old who received the YFV17D yellow fever vaccine.

The V call is TRBV20-1, the J call TRBJ2-6; D call uncertain. V was shortened by 0 bases and J by 3 bases, with 6 bases between the two germline ends. This CDR3 has 14 amino acids. Germline V gene lookup returns CDR1 DFQATT and CDR2 SNEGSKA (reference sequence). The CDR3 DNA sequence: TGCAGTGCTAGAGACCCGAGTGGGGCCAACGTCCTGACTTTC. It specifies CSARDPSGANVLTF.

Ten or more counts support this clonotype. The rearrangement links TRBV11-2 to TRBJ2-2; D remains unclear. With 0 bases removed from V and 1 base from J, the gap between germline ends came to 3 bases. CDR3 size: 14 residues. Germline CDR1 and CDR2: SGHAT and FQNNGV. The CDR3, as DNA: TGTGCCAGCAGCTTAGAACAGAACACCGGGGAGCTGTTTTTT. Its protein product is CASSLEQNTGELFF. The full variable domain, in which reference TRBV11-2 and TRBJ2-2 provide the parts outside the CDR3, is EAGVAQSPRYKIIEKRQSVAFWCNPISGHATLYWYQQILGQGPKLLIQFQNNGVVDDSQLPKDRFSAERLKGVDSTLKIQPAKLEDSAVYLCASSLEQNTGELFFGEGSRLTVL.

This clonotype showed up just a few times. The V gene is TRBV3-1, the J gene TRBJ2-7; 12 bases are a match to TRBD2. The CDR3 contains 17 residues. The V gene's germline CDR1 is LGHDT and CDR2 YNNKEL (reference sequence). Unmatched junction bases numbered 4, after V lost 1 base and J lost 0 bases. The CDR3 sequence: CASSQGLAGGSSYEQYF. CDR3 nucleotide sequence: TGTGCCAGCAGCCAAGGGCTAGCGGGGGGGAGCTCCTACGAGCAGTACTTC.

This clonotype was seen a few times. This chain connects TRBV10-3 to TRBJ2-1, with 11 bases fitting TRBD2. V was clipped by 1 base and J by 9 bases; unmatched bases: 8. Germline CDR1 is ENHRY and CDR2 is SYGVKD. This CDR3 is 16 amino acids long. The CDR3 is CAISEWELAGGAEQFF. DNA for the CDR3: TGTGCCATCAGTGAGTGGGAGCTAGCGGGGGGCGCTGAGCAGTTCTTC.

This clonotype appeared many times. V gene TRBV7-2 combines with J gene TRBJ2-3, with D perhaps assigned TRBD1 or TRBD2 (6 bases each). The CDR3 extends over 17 amino acids. Germline CDR1 SGHTA, CDR2 FQGNSA. V was clipped by 6 bases and J by 2 bases, with 21 bases between them. In DNA, the CDR3 is TGTGCCAGCAGTCGTATTCAGGGGAGGATTTACACAGATACGCAGTATTTT. This encodes CASSRIQGRIYTDTQYF.

This clonotype was seen a handful of times. The chain links TRBV9 to TRBJ2-3; possibly TRBD1 or TRBD2 for D (5 bases each). Germline V lookup: CDR1 SGDLS, CDR2 YYNGEE. The CDR3 has 13 residues. Trimming took 3 bases from V and 6 from J, leaving 11 bases between them. The CDR3 nucleotides are TGTGCCAGCAGCGAGCGAGGGGCTGATACGCAGTATTTT. This encodes CASSERGADTQYF. Filled out from reference TRBV9 and TRBJ2-3, the complete variable domain reads DSGVTQTPKHLITATGQRVTLRCSPRSGDLSVYWYQQSLDQGLQFLIQYYNGEERAKGNILERFSAQQFPDLHSELNLSSLELGDSALYFCASSERGADTQYFGPGTRLTVL.

This clonotype came up many times. The rearrangement joins TRBV7-9 to TRBJ1-1; TRBD1 might be the D (5 bases). Trimming removed 5 bases at V and 1 base at J, with 11 bases between. Germline V CDR1 and CDR2: SEHNR, FQNEAQ (reference sequence). The CDR3 contains 14 residues. DNA of the CDR3: TGTGCCAGCAGCATCTCGACAGCGAACACTGAAGCTTTCTTT. Protein product: CASSISTANTEAFF.

The sample holds a few counts of this clonotype. The V call is TRBV30, the J call TRBJ2-7; TRBD1 is a possible D gene (5 bases). V was cut by 2 bases and J by 5 bases, with 13 bases left in between. Germline V CDR1 and CDR2: GTSNPN, SVGIG (reference sequence). This CDR3 is built from 13 residues. The CDR3 here is CAWSTQGSHEQYF. CDR3 bases: TGTGCCTGGAGTACCCAGGGTTCCCACGAGCAGTACTTC.

This clonotype was detected a few times. The CDR3 reads CSARRGEKLFF. DNA of the CDR3: TGCAGTGCCAGACGCGGTGAAAAACTGTTTTTT. This chain uses TRBV20-1 with TRBJ1-4; no clear D gene. The CDR3 is made up of 11 amino acids. V was cut by 6 bases and J by 7 bases, with 9 bases left in between. Germline lookup yields CDR1 DFQATT and CDR2 SNEGSKA (reference sequence).

This clonotype was detected ten times or more. The rearrangement joins TRBV2 to TRBJ1-5; 9 nucleotides agree with TRBD1. The CDR3 is 15 amino acids. Germline V gives CDR1 SNHLY, CDR2 FYNNEI. Losses at the gene ends were 3 bases for V and 6 bases for J; bases not matched to a gene: 6. In DNA form, the CDR3 reads TGTGCCAGCAGTGACGGGACAGGGTTCAGTCAGCCCCAGCATTTT. The encoded protein is CASSDGTGFSQPQHF.

This clonotype was detected many times. This chain connects TRBV4-1 to TRBJ1-5; D remains unclear. V was shortened by 1 base and J by 5 bases, with 18 bases between the two germline ends. Germline CDR1 is MGHRA and CDR2 is YSYEKL. The length of the CDR3 is 17 residues. The CDR3 bases are TGCGCCAGCAGCCAAGCGGGTTGGCCAGTAAAAGATCAGCCCCAGCATTTT. Amino acids: CASSQAGWPVKDQPQHF.

There are many counts of this clonotype. The rearrangement uses TRBV7-9 and TRBJ1-2; D is unclear. V was trimmed by 3 bases and J by 8 bases, leaving 10 bases between them. Germline loops: CDR1 SEHNR, CDR2 FQNEAQ (reference sequence). The CDR3 length is 12 residues. CDR3 amino acids: CASSFSSSGYTF. The CDR3 DNA is TGTGCCAGCAGCTTCAGTAGCAGCGGCTACACCTTC.

This clonotype came up many times. V and J are TRBV5-1 and TRBJ1-1; possibly TRBD1 for D (6 bases). In germline, CDR1 is SGHRS, CDR2 YFSETQ. Trimming cost V 1 base and J 1 base, with 11 bases left between them. The CDR3 has 15 amino acids. CDR3 nucleotides: TGCGCCAGCAGCTTGACAGGGCCCCGGAACACTGAAGCTTTCTTT. This translates into CASSLTGPRNTEAFF.

This clonotype showed up many times. The V call is TRBV12-3 or TRBV12-4, the J call TRBJ2-4, with D unclear. Trimming shortened V by 3 bases and J by 9 bases, and 12 bases separated the two germline ends. CDR3 length equals 13 residues. Here the CDR3 reads CASSFGPGSIQYF. The CDR3, as DNA: TGTGCCAGCAGTTTCGGTCCAGGATCCATTCAGTACTTC.

This clonotype came up many times. The chain couples TRBV20-1 to TRBJ2-7; tentative D call: TRBD2 (5 bases). Looked up from germline, CDR1 is DFQATT and CDR2 is SNEGSKA (reference sequence). Between the trimmed V and J ends, which lost 0 bases and 2 bases, there was a span of 11 bases. This CDR3 has 14 amino acids. CDR3 DNA sequence: TGCAGTGCTAGAGATGGGGAGTATCCCTACGAGCAGTACTTC. Its protein is CSARDGEYPYEQYF.

This clonotype was counted between two and nine times. V and J are TRBV12-3 or TRBV12-4 and TRBJ2-1; D is ambiguous. This CDR3 has 15 amino acids. V lost 6 bases to trimming and J lost 2 bases, with 14 bases between them. The CDR3 region has the DNA TGTGCCAGCAGCTTGAACGGGCCGGCCTACAATGAGCAGTTCTTC. Translating it yields CASSLNGPAYNEQFF.

In this sample, this clonotype turned up a few times. V gene TRBV24-1 combines with J gene TRBJ2-5; tentatively, D is TRBD2 (7 bases). Germline V lookup: CDR1 KGHDR, CDR2 SFDVKD. V lost 2 bases to trimming and J lost 4 bases, with 13 bases between them. The CDR3 length is 15 residues. This CDR3 is CATSDSQGGLETQYF. The CDR3 bases are TGTGCCACCAGTGATTCACAGGGAGGGTTAGAGACCCAGTACTTC.

The chain is built from TRBV6-5 and TRBJ1-2; D possibly corresponds to TRBD1 (6 bases). Germline values: CDR1 MNHEY, CDR2 SVGAGI. The CDR3 length is 17 residues. Trimming removed 10 bases from V and 0 bases from J, with 24 bases in between. CDR3 DNA: TGTGCCATCCCGAGGGGGGATCACCCACTAGCTAACTATGGCTACACCTTC. It specifies CAIPRGDHPLANYGYTF.

The sample holds a few counts of this clonotype. V gene TRBV12-3 or TRBV12-4 combines with J gene TRBJ1-2; TRBD1 is a possible D gene (5 bases). The V and J ends lost 7 bases and 8 bases respectively, with 14 bases between them. The CDR3 consists of 12 residues. The chain's CDR3 is CASTLVGEGYTF. In DNA, the CDR3 is TGTGCCAGCACCCTAGTGGGGGAAGGCTACACCTTC.

This clonotype was observed a few times. This chain connects TRBV4-1 to TRBJ1-6, with TRBD1 as a possible D gene (5 bases). Germline loops: CDR1 MGHRA, CDR2 YSYEKL. V dropped 3 bases and J dropped 10 bases, with 13 bases sitting between them. The CDR3 extends over 14 amino acids. The CDR3 DNA is TGCGCCAGCAGCCACCCAGGGTGGAGCTCACCCCTCCACTTT. This encodes CASSHPGWSSPLHF.

This clonotype was observed a handful of times. The CDR3 nucleotides are TGCGCCAGCACAAAGGACTCTTTCACTGAAGCTTTCTTT. Encoded protein: CASTKDSFTEAFF. The chain joins TRBV5-1 to TRBJ1-1, with D uncertain. Between the trimmed V and J ends, which lost 6 bases and 4 bases, there was a span of 13 bases. This CDR3 is built from 13 residues. Germline CDR1 and CDR2: SGHRS and YFSETQ.

The chain has TRBV5-5 and TRBJ1-1; 9 bases fit TRBD1. In germline, CDR1 is SGHKS, CDR2 YYEKEE (reference sequence). This CDR3 spans 14 amino acids. J was trimmed by 5 bases and V by 3 bases; bases with no gene match: 5. The DNA of the CDR3 is TGTGCCAGCAGCTCGGGACAGGGAGAGACTGAAGCTTTCTTT. Encoded protein: CASSSGQGETEAFF. Looking up the rest from reference TRBV5-5 and TRBJ1-1 gives the full variable domain: DAGVTQSPTHLIKTRGQQVTLRCSPISGHKSVSWYQQVLGQGPQFIFQYYEKEERGRGNFPDRFSARQFPNYSSELNVNALLLGDSALYLCASSSGQGETEAFFGQGTRLTVV.

This clonotype occurred many times. The chain combines TRBV25-1 with TRBJ2-2; the match to TRBD2 covers 7 bases. The V gene's germline CDR1 is MGHDK and CDR2 SYGVNS. The CDR3 consists of 16 residues. Trimming at V came to 4 bases and at J to 0 bases, leaving 5 bases not matched to a gene. CDR3 DNA sequence: TGTGCCAGCAGTGGCCTAGCGGACTCGAACACCGGGGAGCTGTTTTTT. Its protein is CASSGLADSNTGELFF.